Listed here are 2 T cell receptor beta chains from one sample, sequenced in a study of cytomegalovirus exposure and HLA in healthy donors. The PCR had 60 Vbeta and 13 Jbeta primers. Data came from immunoSEQ multiplex PCR; TCRdb stores just in-frame clones and leaves some out. The profile shows about 90,000 clones, more than 55% of them singletons. The material sequenced was PBMCs. The source of these receptors is a woman in her twenties or thirties in good health and CMV-seropositive.

The chain links TRBV27 to TRBJ2-2; D call uncertain. This CDR3 contains 13 residues. In germline, CDR1 is MNHEY, CDR2 SMNVEV (reference sequence). V was clipped by 5 bases and J by 2 bases, with 6 bases between them. The CDR3 DNA reads TGTGCCAGCAGTGACACCAACACCGGGGAGCTGTTTTTT. Translated, it gives CASSDTNTGELFF.

V gene TRBV6-5 combines with J gene TRBJ2-3; TRBD1 might be the D (6 bases). The CDR3 has 14 residues. The germline V gene encodes CDR1 MNHEY and CDR2 SVGAGI. Trimming shortened V by 6 bases and J by 3 bases, and 13 bases separated the two germline ends. The CDR3 coding sequence is TGTGCCAGCAGGAGGGACACTGCTACAGATACGCAGTATTTT. Its protein is CASRRDTATDTQYF.